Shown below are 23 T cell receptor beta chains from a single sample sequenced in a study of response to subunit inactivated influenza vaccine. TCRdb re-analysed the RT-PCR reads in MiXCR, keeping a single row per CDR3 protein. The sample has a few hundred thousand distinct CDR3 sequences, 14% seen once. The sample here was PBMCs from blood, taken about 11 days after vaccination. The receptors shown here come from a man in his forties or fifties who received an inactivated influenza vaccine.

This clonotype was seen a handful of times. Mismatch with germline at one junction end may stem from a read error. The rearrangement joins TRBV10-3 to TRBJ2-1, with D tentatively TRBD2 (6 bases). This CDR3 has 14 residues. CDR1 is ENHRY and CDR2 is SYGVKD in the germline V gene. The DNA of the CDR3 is TGTGCCATCAGTGAGTCTGCCGAGAGACCCTCGGGGGACTTC. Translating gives CAISESAERPSGDF.

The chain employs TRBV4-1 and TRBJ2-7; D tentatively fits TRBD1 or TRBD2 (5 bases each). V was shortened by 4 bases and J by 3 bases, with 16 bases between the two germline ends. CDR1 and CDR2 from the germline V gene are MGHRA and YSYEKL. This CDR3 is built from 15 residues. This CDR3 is CASSPRDVSIYEQYF. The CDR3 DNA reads TGCGCCAGCAGCCCACGGGACGTAAGTATCTACGAGCAGTACTTC.

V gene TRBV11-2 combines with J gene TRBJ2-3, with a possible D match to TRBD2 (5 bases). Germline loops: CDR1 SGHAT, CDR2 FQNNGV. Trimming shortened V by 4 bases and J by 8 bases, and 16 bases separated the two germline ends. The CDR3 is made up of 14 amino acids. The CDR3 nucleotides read TGTGCCAGCAGCTCAGTCCGGGGATTGGGTACGCAGTATTTT. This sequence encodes CASSSVRGLGTQYF.

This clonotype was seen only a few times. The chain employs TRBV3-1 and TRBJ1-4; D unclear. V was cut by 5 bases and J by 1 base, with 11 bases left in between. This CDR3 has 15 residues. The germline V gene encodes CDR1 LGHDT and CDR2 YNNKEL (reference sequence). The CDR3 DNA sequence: TGTGCCAGCAGCTACTTCGGGCGAACTAATGAAAAACTGTTTTTT. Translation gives CASSYFGRTNEKLFF. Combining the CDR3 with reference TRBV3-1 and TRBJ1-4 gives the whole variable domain DTAVSQTPKYLVTQMGNDKSIKCEQNLGHDTMYWYKQDSKKFLKIMFSYNNKELIINETVPNRFSPKSPDKAHLNLHINSLELGDSAVYFCASSYFGRTNEKLFFGSGTQLSVL.

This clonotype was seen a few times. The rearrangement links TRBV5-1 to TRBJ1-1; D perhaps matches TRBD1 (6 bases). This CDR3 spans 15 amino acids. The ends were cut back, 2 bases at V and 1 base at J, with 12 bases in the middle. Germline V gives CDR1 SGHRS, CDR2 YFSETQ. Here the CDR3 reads CASSFAGVGNTEAFF. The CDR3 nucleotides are TGCGCCAGCAGCTTCGCAGGGGTCGGGAACACTGAAGCTTTCTTT.

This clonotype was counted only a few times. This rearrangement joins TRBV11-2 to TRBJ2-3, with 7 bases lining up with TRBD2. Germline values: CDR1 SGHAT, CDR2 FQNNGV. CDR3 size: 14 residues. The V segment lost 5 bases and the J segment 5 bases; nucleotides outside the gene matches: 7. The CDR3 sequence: CASSLLGEGDTQYF. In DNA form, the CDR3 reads TGTGCCAGCAGCCTCTTGGGGGAGGGAGATACGCAGTATTTT.

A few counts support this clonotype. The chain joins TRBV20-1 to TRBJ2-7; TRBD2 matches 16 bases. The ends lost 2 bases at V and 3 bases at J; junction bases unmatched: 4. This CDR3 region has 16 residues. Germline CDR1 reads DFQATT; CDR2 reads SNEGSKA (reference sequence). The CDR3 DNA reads TGCAGTGCTAGATCCGGGACTAGCGGGGGGGTCTACGAGCAGTACTTC. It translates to CSARSGTSGGVYEQYF.

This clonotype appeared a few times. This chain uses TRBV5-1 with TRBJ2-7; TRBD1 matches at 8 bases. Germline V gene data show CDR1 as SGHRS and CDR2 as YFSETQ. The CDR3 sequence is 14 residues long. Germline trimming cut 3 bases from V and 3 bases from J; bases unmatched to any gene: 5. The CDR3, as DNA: TGCGCCAGCAGCTGGACCGGACAGGGCTACGAGCAGTACTTC. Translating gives CASSWTGQGYEQYF.

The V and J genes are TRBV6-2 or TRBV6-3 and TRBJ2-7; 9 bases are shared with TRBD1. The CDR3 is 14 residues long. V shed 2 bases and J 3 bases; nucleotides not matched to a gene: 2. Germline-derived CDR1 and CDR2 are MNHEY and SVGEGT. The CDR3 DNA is TGTGCCAGCAGTTACACAGGGGGCCTCTACGAGCAGTACTTC. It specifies CASSYTGGLYEQYF.

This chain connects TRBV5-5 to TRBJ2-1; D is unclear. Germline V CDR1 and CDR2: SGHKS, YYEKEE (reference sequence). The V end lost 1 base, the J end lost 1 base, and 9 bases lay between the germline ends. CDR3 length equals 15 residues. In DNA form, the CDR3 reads TGTGCCAGCAGCTTGACGGAATTTTCCTACAATGAGCAGTTCTTC. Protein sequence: CASSLTEFSYNEQFF.

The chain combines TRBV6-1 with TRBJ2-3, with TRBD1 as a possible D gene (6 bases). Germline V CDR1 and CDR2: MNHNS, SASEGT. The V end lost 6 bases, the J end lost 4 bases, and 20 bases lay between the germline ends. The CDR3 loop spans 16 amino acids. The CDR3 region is CASRSPQGYRADTQYF. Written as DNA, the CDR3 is TGTGCCAGCAGATCCCCTCAGGGGTATCGGGCAGATACGCAGTATTTT.

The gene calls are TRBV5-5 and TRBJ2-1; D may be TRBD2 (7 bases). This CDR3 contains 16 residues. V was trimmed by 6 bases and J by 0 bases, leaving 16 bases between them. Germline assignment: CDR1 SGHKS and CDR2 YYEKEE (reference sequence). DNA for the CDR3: TGTGCCAGCACCCGAGGGGGGGCAAACTCCTACAATGAGCAGTTCTTC. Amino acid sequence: CASTRGGANSYNEQFF.

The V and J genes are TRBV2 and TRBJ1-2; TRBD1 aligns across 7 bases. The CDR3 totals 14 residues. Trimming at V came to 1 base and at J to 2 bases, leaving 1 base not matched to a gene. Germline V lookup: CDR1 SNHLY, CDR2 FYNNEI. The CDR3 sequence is CASSEEGQNYGYTF. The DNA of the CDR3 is TGTGCCAGCAGTGAAGAGGGACAGAACTATGGCTACACCTTC.

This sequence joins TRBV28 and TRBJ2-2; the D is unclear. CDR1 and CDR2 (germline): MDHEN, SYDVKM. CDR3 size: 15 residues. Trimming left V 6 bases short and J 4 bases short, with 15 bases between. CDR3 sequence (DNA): TGTGCCAGCAGCACCCCAATGGTACTCACCGGGGAGCTGTTTTTT. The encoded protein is CASSTPMVLTGELFF.

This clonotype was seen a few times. CDR3 DNA sequence: TGTGCCAGCAGCTTAGATGGCAGGGCCAATGAGCAGTTCTTC. Residues: CASSLDGRANEQFF. V and J are TRBV7-6 and TRBJ2-1, with a possible D match to TRBD1 (5 bases). This CDR3 is 14 amino acids long. Trimming took off 1 base at V and 6 bases at J, with 10 bases between the two ends. Germline V gene lookup returns CDR1 SGHVS and CDR2 FNYEAQ.

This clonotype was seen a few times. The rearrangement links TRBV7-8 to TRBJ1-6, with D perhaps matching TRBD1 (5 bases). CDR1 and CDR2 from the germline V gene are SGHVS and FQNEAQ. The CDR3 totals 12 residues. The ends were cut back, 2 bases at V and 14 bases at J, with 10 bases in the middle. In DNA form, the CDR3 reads TGTGCCAGCAGCTTATCTGGGGGATCCCTCCACTTT. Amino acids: CASSLSGGSLHF.

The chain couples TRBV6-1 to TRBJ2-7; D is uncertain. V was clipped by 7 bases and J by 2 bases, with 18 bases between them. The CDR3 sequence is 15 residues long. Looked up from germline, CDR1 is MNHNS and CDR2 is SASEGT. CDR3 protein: CASNPRAGGAYEQYF. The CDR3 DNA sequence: TGTGCCAGCAATCCACGGGCCGGCGGAGCCTACGAGCAGTACTTC.

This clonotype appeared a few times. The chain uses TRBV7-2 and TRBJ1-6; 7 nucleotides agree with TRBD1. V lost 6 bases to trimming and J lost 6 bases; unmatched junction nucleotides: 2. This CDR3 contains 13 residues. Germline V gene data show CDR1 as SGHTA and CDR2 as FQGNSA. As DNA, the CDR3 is TGTGCCAGCAGTAACAGGGGTAATTCACCCCTCCACTTT. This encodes CASSNRGNSPLHF.

Written as DNA, the CDR3 is TGCAGTGTCCCGGGACGGAACTATGGCTACACCTTC. It yields the protein CSVPGRNYGYTF. J is TRBJ1-2 and V is TRBV20-1; D might be TRBD1 (5 bases). Germline CDR1 and CDR2: DFQATT and SNEGSKA (reference sequence). This CDR3 spans 12 amino acids. V was shortened by 7 bases and J by 2 bases, with 11 bases between the two germline ends.

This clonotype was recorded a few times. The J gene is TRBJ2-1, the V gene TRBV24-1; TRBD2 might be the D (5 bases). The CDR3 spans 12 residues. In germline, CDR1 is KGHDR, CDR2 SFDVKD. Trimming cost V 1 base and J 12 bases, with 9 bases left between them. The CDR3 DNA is TGTGCCACCAGTGATTTCCGGGGATGGCAGTTCTTC. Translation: CATSDFRGWQFF.

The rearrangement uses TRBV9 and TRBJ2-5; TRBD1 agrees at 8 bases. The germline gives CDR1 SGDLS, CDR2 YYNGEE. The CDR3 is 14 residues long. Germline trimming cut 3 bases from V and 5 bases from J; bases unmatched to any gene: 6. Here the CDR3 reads CASSARGRGETQYF. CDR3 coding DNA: TGTGCCAGCAGCGCCAGGGGGCGCGGTGAGACCCAGTACTTC.

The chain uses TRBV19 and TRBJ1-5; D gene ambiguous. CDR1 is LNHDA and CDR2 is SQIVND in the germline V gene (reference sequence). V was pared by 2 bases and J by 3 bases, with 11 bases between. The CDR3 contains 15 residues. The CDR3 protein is CASSITSHPNQPQHF. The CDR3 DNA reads TGTGCCAGTAGTATAACCTCGCATCCCAATCAGCCCCAGCATTTT.

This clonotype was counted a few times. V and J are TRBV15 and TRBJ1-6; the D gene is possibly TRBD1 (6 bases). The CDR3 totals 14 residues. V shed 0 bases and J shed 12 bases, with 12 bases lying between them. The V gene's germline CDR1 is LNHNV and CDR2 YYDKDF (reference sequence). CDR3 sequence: CATSRDATGGPLHF. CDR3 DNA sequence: TGTGCCACCAGCAGAGATGCGACAGGTGGACCCCTCCACTTT.